This record covers a single T cell receptor (beta chain). The antigen is undetermined. The data belong to a study of beta chain features in type 1 diabetes. Study-level results: Among all four CD4+ subsets, Type 1 diabetes patients had TCRB CDR3s that were moderately but significantly shorter. Insertions at VDJ junctions were less frequent in type 1 diabetes patients. These patients also deleted more nucleotides at the same junctions. In comparison with healthy donors, patients had naive, central memory and Treg TCRB repertoires that appeared more similar.

The V gene end was trimmed by 1 base and the J gene end by 1 base; junction bases not matched to a gene: 5. CDR1 SGHDN and CDR2 FVKESK come from the germline V gene. This CDR3 spans 16 amino acids. CD45RO/CCR7/CD25/CD127/CD95/CD27 sorting isolated CD4+ naive, central memory, regulatory and stem cell-like memory cells. All of the isolated RNA was reverse transcribed, so expressed TCRB transcripts were sequenced. Assay used: immunoSEQ multiplex PCR; TCRdb lists only in-frame clones, some missing. The table includes 300,000 to 450,000 clones, approximately 12% detected once. This clonotype was sampled from a woman aged 18 to 35 with type 1 diabetes. The V call is TRBV14, the J call TRBJ2-5; 8 bases agree with TRBD1. The sequenced sample was naive CD4+ T cells from blood. The CDR3 DNA follows: TGTGCCAGCAGCCAAGGGGGGACAGGACCCCAAGAGACCCAGTACTTC. This codes for CASSQGGTGPQETQYF.